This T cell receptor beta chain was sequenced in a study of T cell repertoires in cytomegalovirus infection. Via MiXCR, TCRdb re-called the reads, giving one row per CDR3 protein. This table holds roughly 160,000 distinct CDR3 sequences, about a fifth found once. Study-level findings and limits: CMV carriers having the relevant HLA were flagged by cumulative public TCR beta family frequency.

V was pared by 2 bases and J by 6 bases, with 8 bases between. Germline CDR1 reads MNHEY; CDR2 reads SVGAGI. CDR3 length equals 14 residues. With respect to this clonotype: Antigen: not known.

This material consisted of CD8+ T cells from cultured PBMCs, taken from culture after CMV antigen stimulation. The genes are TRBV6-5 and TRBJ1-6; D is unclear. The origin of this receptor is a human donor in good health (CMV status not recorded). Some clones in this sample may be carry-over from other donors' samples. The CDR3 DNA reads TGTGCCAGCAGTTACGGCATAACTAATTCACCCCTCCACTTT. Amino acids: CASSYGITNSPLHF.